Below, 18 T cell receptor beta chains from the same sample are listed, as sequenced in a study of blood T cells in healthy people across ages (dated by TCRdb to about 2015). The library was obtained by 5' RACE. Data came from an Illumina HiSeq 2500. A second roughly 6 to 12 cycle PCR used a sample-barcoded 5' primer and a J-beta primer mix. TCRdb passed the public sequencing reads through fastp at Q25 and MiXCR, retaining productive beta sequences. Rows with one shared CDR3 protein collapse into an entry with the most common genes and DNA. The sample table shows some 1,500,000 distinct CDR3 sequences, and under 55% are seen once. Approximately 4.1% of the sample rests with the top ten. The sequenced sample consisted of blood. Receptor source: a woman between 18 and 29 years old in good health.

The CDR3 sequence: CASSKVRRGLNSPLHF. The CDR3 DNA follows: TGTGCCAGCAGCAAAGTAAGGAGGGGCCTTAATTCACCCCTCCACTTT. The V and J genes are TRBV21-1 and TRBJ1-6. TRBV21-1 is given as a pseudogene. This CDR3 contains 16 residues.

The CDR3 reads CASSFSTRTGNTEAFF. The CDR3 DNA follows: TGTGCCAGCAGCTTCTCTACCCGGACAGGTAACACTGAAGCTTTCTTT. J is TRBJ1-1 and V is TRBV5-6; 7 positions agree with TRBD1. V trimming: 2 bases; J trimming: 2 bases; junction bases outside the gene matches: 9. The CDR3 loop spans 16 amino acids. CDR1 is SGHDT, CDR2 YYEEEE, per germline.

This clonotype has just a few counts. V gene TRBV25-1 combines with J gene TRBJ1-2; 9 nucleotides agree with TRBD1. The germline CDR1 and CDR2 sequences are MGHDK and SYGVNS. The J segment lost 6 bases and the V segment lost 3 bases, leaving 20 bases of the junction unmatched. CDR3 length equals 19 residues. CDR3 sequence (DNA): TGTGCCAGCAGTGAGGTACGAGACAGGGGGACCCTGATTAGCAATGGCTACACCTTC. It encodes CASSEVRDRGTLISNGYTF.

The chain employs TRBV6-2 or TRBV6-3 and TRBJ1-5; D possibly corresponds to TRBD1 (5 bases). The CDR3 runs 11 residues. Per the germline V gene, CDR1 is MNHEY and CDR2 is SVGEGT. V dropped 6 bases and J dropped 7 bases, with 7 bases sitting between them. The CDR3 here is CASSQGQPQHF. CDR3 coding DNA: TGTGCCAGCAGCCAGGGCCAGCCCCAGCATTTT.

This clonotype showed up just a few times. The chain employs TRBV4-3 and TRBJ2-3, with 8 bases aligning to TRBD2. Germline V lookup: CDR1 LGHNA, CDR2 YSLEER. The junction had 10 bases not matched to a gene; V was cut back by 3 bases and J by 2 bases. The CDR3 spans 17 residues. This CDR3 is CASSHTPTGGDTDTQYF. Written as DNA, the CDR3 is TGCGCCAGCAGCCATACCCCTACGGGGGGGGACACAGATACGCAGTATTTT.

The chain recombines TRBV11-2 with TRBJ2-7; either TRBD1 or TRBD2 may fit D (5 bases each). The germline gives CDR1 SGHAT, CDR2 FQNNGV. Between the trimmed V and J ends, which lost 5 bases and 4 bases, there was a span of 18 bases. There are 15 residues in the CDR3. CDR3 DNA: TGTGCCAGCAGCCCACTTAAAAGGGGAGAATACGAGCAGTACTTC. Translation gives CASSPLKRGEYEQYF.

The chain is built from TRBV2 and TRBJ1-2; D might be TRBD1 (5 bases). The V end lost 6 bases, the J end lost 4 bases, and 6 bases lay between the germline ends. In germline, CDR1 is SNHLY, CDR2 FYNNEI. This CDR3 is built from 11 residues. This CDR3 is CASRDIYGYTF. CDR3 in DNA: TGTGCCAGCAGGGACATCTATGGCTACACCTTC.

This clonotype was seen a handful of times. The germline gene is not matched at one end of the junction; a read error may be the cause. The CDR3 DNA is TGTGCCAGCAGCTTAGTGGCTAGCGGGAGCACAGATACGCAGTATTTT. It yields the protein CASSLVASGSTDTQYF. This chain links TRBV5-1 with TRBJ2-3; 8 bases agree with TRBD2. The CDR3 totals 16 residues. Germline CDR1 and CDR2: SGHRS and YFSETQ.

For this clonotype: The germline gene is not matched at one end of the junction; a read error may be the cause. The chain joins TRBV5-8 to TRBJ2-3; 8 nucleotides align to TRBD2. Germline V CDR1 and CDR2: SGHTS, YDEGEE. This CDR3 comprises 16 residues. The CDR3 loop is CAGSLLAGNWGNTQYF. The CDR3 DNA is TGTGCCGGCAGCTTATTAGCGGGAAACTGGGGAAATACGCAGTATTTT.

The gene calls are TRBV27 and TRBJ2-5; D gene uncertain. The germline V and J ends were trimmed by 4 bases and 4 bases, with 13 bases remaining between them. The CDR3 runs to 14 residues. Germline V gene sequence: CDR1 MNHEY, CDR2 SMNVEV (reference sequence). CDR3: CASSSPRSRETQYF. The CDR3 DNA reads TGTGCCAGCAGTTCCCCGCGATCTAGAGAGACCCAGTACTTC.

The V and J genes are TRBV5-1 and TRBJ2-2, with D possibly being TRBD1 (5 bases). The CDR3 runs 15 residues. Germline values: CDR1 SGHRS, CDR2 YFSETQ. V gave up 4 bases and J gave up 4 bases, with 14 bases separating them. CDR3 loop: CASSPTGDLTGELFF. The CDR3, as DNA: TGCGCCAGCAGCCCCACAGGAGATCTCACCGGGGAGCTGTTTTTT.

Here the CDR3 reads CASSGGWQETQYF. The CDR3, as DNA: TGTGCCAGTTCAGGGGGCTGGCAAGAGACCCAGTACTTC. The J gene is TRBJ2-5, the V gene TRBV12-3 or TRBV12-4, with 8 bases aligning to TRBD1. V lost 9 bases and J lost 2; bases outside the gene matches: 5. The CDR3 contains 13 residues.

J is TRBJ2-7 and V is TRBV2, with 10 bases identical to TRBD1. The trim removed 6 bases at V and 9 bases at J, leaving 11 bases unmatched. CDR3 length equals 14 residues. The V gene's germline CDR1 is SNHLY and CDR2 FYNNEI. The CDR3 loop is CASSGTGAIQGQYF. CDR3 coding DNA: TGTGCCAGCAGCGGGACAGGGGCAATACAAGGGCAGTACTTC.

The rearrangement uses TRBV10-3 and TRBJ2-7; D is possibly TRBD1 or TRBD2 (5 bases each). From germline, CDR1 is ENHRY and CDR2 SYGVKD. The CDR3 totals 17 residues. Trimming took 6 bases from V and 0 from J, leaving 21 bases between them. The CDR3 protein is CAISQNPGKGTSYEQYF. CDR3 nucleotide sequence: TGTGCCATCAGCCAGAACCCAGGGAAGGGGACCTCCTACGAGCAGTACTTC.

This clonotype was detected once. The CDR3 DNA reads TGTGCCAGCAGCCCTACCTCGGGGAAGTCTTTCTTT. Translated, it gives CASSPTSGKSFF. This chain uses TRBV6-5 with TRBJ1-1; no reliable D call. The CDR3 extends over 12 amino acids. Germline V gene data show CDR1 as MNHEY and CDR2 as SVGAGI. Trimming left V 6 bases short and J 12 bases short, with 17 bases between.

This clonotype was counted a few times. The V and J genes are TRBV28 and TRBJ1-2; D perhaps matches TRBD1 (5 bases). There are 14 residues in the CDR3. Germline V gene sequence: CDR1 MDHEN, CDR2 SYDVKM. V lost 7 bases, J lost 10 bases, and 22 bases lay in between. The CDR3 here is CASMKSRDGLFYTF. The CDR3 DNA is TGTGCCAGCATGAAAAGCCGGGACGGACTTTTCTACACCTTC.

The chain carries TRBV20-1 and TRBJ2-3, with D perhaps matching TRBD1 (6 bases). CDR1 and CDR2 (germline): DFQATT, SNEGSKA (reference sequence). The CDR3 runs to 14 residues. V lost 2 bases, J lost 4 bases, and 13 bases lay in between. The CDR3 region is CSARKGQGSDTQYF. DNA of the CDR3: TGCAGTGCTAGAAAGGGACAAGGGTCAGATACGCAGTATTTT.

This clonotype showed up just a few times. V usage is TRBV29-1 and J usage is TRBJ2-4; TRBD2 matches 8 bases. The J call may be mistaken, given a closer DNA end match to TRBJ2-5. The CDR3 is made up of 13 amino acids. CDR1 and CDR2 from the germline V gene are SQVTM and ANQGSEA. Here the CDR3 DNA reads TGCAGCGTCGGGGGTCTAGCGGGAGAGACCCAGTACTTC. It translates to CSVGGLAGETQYF.